This TCR beta chain was retrieved from a study of blood T cell repertoires in COVID-19. Method: immunoSEQ multiplex PCR; TCRdb's copy keeps in-frame clones and lacks some. The sample holds 250,000 or so clones; about 83% are singletons and the top ten take more than 1.5%. Germline CDR1 and CDR2: KGHSH and LQKENI. Trimming pared 3 bases from V and 5 bases from J, leaving 14 bases between. The CDR3 has 14 amino acids. The sequence was collected from a woman in her 40s who had recovered from COVID-19. Sequenced sample: peripheral blood. The genes are TRBV18 and TRBJ2-7; a weak D match, TRBD1 (6 bases). The CDR3 sequence: CASSPEQGIHEQYF. The CDR3 DNA reads as TGTGCCAGCTCACCCGAGCAGGGGATCCACGAGCAGTACTTC.